The present TCR beta chain was sequenced within a study of blood T cells in healthy people across ages. Every sample had a minimum of 6.5 million PBMCs isolated. There are 14 residues in the CDR3. The V end was cut by 5 bases, the J end by 6 bases, with 16 bases between. From germline, CDR1 is SGHTA and CDR2 FQGNSA. The authors ran a second PCR of roughly 7 to 11 cycles using a sample-barcoded 5' primer and a J-beta primer mix. Each CDR3 protein is one row after TCRdb ran MiXCR on the 5' RACE reads. The table records about 620,000 distinct CDR3 sequences, approximately 52% of them present only once. Material for sequencing was blood. The origin of this receptor is a woman of 80 years or more in good health. This chain connects TRBV7-2 to TRBJ2-5, with D uncertain. CDR3 nucleotides: TGTGCCAGCAGCGTAAGCACTGGCTCGAAGACCCAGTACTTC. It translates to CASSVSTGSKTQYF. Complete variable domain (other parts from reference TRBV7-2 and TRBJ2-5): GAGVSQSPSNKVTEKGKDVELRCDPISGHTALYWYRQSLGQGLEFLIYFQGNSAPDKSGLPSDRFSAERTGGSVSTLTIQRTQQEDSAVYLCASSVSTGSKTQYFGPGTRLLVL.